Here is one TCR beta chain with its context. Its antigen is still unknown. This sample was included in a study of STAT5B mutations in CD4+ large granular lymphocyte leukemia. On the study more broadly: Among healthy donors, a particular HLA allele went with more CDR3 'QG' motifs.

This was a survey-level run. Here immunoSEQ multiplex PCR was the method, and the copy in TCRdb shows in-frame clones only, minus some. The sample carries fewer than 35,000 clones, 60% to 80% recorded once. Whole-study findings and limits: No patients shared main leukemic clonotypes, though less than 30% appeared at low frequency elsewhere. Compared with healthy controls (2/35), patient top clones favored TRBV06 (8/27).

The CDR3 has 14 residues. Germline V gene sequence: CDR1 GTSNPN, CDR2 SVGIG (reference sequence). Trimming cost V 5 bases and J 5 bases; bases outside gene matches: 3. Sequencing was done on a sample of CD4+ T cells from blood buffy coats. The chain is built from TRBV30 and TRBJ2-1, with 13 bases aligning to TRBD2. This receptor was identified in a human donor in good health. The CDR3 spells CAWVTSGGNNEQFF. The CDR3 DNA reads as TGTGCCTGGGTGACTAGCGGGGGGAACAATGAGCAGTTCTTC. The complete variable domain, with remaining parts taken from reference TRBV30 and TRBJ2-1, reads SQTIHQWPATLVQPVGSPLSLECTVEGTSNPNLYWYRQAAGRGLQLLFYSVGIGQISSEVPQNLSASRPQDRQFILSSKKLLLSDSGFYLCAWVTSGGNNEQFFGPGTRLTVL.